Included here is one T cell receptor (beta chain) sequence, with context. Clones were read by immunoSEQ multiplex PCR, and TCRdb kept only the in-frame ones, dropping some. The sample includes approximately 84,000 clones, 89% of them seen just once. The data were obtained in a study of T cell responses to AZD1222 COVID-19 vaccine. The receptor was isolated from an adult in good health. Here the sequenced sample was peripheral blood, taken on day 0 of AZD1222 vaccination.

The CDR3 DNA is TGTGCCAGCAGCTTAGTACTTTTCCCGGGACAGGGCCCCTACAATGAGCAGTTCTTC. This gives the protein CASSLVLFPGQGPYNEQFF. The V and J genes are TRBV7-9 and TRBJ2-1; 9 bases map to TRBD1. The junction had 12 bases not matched to a gene; V was cut back by 1 base and J by 2 bases. This CDR3 is 19 amino acids long. CDR1 and CDR2 from the germline V gene are SEHNR and FQNEAQ (reference sequence).